The T cell receptor (beta chain) under discussion was sequenced for a study of blood T cell repertoires in COVID-19. Study-wide context: Samples representing acute and convalescent COVID-19 were sourced from the United States, Italy and Spain. Nucleic acid was either cDNA or gDNA, and it came from T cells, B-cell-depleted T cells, or PBMCs.

This clone was picked up a small number of times. Original analysis: Quantification of nucleated cells was approximated via reference gene primer amplification. Data came from immunoSEQ multiplex PCR; TCRdb stores just in-frame clones and leaves some out. V and J calls and clone size are those listed in that table; D and trimming were worked out from the DNA. The table has roughly 200,000 clones, around 83% seen once. The receptor's source is a woman aged 80 or over with acute or convalescent COVID-19. Sample: peripheral blood.

The CDR3 reads CASRQGLNTEAFF. CDR3 coding DNA: TGTGCCAGTAGACAGGGTTTGAACACTGAAGCTTTCTTT. The V gene is TRBV19, the J gene TRBJ1-1; D might be TRBD1 (6 bases). V lost 6 bases to trimming and J lost 0 bases, with 8 bases between them. This CDR3 is built from 13 residues. Germline assignment: CDR1 LNHDA and CDR2 SQIVND (reference sequence).